The 31 T cell receptor beta chains given below trace back to one sample, sequenced in a study of Ad26.COV2.S vaccination and SARS-CoV-2 variants. Sequencing used immunoSEQ multiplex PCR; TCRdb keeps in-frame clones, though not all of them. The table lists some 180,000 clones, around 88% of them singletons. The sequences come from peripheral blood, collected after recovery from COVID-19. These receptors originate from a human donor who had recovered from COVID-19.

Worth noting for this clone: Other DNA sequences from this sample encode an identical CDR3 as well. The chain joins TRBV18 to TRBJ1-1, with D unresolved. From germline, CDR1 is KGHSH and CDR2 LQKENI. The V end lost 3 bases, the J end lost 0 bases, and 5 bases lay between the germline ends. This CDR3 comprises 13 residues. CDR3 in DNA: TGTGCCAGCTCACCCGGGGTGAACACTGAAGCTTTCTTT. Translated: CASSPGVNTEAFF. The complete variable domain, with remaining parts taken from reference TRBV18 and TRBJ1-1, reads NAGVMQNPRHLVRRRGQEARLRCSPMKGHSHVYWYRQLPEEGLKFMVYLQKENIIDESGMPKERFSAEFPKEGPSILRIQQVVRGDSAAYFCASSPGVNTEAFFGQGTRLTVV.

This chain connects TRBV27 to TRBJ1-2; TRBD1 agrees at 9 bases. The germline CDR1 and CDR2 sequences are MNHEY and SMNVEV (reference sequence). The V segment lost 5 bases and the J segment 6 bases; nucleotides outside the gene matches: 4. The CDR3 is 13 amino acids. The CDR3 reads CASSPGQGNGYTF. CDR3 sequence (DNA): TGTGCCAGCAGTCCGGGACAGGGCAATGGCTACACCTTC.

The rearrangement uses TRBV7-2 and TRBJ1-4; D unclear. This CDR3 has 14 residues. Germline V gene data show CDR1 as SGHTA and CDR2 as FQGNSA. The V end lost 3 bases, the J end lost 8 bases, and 13 bases lay between the germline ends. The CDR3 here is CASSFGGPREKLFF. The CDR3 DNA sequence: TGTGCCAGCAGCTTTGGAGGTCCTAGGGAAAAACTGTTTTTT.

This clone has only a few counts. This sequence joins TRBV29-1 and TRBJ1-5; the D gene is possibly TRBD1 (5 bases). Trimming cost V 5 bases and J 0 bases, with 5 bases left between them. The CDR3 contains 12 residues. Germline loops: CDR1 SQVTM, CDR2 ANQGSEA. Here the CDR3 reads CSVQGSNQPQHF. CDR3 DNA: TGCAGCGTTCAGGGTAGCAATCAGCCCCAGCATTTT.

V is TRBV11-2 and J is TRBJ1-1; D might be TRBD1 (6 bases). The CDR3 is 16 residues long. Germline V lookup: CDR1 SGHAT, CDR2 FQNNGV. Trimming stripped 2 bases from V and 5 bases from J, with 18 bases between. CDR3 nucleotide sequence: TGTGCCAGCAGCTTAAACAGGGTTCCATGGCGGACTGAAGCTTTCTTT. The encoded protein is CASSLNRVPWRTEAFF.

In this sample, this clone turned up once. The rearrangement joins TRBV9 to TRBJ2-1; D possibly corresponds to TRBD2 (5 bases). Trimming left V 4 bases short and J 12 bases short, with 14 bases between. The CDR3 totals 12 residues. Germline V gene lookup returns CDR1 SGDLS and CDR2 YYNGEE. The DNA for the CDR3 is TGTGCCAGCAGCCCGAACGCGGGTGCGCAGTTCTTC. It codes for CASSPNAGAQFF.

The chain combines TRBV27 with TRBJ2-1, with 9 bases matching TRBD2. V was pared by 2 bases and J by 7 bases, with 9 bases of the junction left unmatched. Germline assignment: CDR1 MNHEY and CDR2 SMNVEV (reference sequence). This CDR3 is built from 16 residues. CDR3 amino acids: CASSLGSGSRWNEQFF. For the CDR3, the DNA is TGTGCCAGCAGTTTAGGTAGCGGGAGCCGATGGAATGAGCAGTTCTTC.

The chain is built from TRBV6-1 and TRBJ2-3, with TRBD2 identical over 13 bases. This CDR3 region has 18 residues. Per the germline V gene, CDR1 is MNHNS and CDR2 is SASEGT. V shed 0 bases, J shed 5 bases, and the junction held 8 bases outside the gene matches. The CDR3 region is CASSEAPTLAGGLDTQYF. CDR3 DNA: TGTGCCAGCAGTGAAGCGCCGACACTAGCGGGGGGGTTAGATACGCAGTATTTT.

The rearrangement joins TRBV6-5 to TRBJ2-3; 7 bases agree with TRBD2. With 5 bases clipped from V and 3 bases from J, the junction kept 5 bases outside the gene matches. CDR1 is MNHEY, CDR2 SVGAGI, per germline. This CDR3 has 14 residues. CDR3 coding DNA: TGTGCCAGCAGTCCGGGACTATATACAGATACGCAGTATTTT. Residues: CASSPGLYTDTQYF.

The gene calls are TRBV3-1 (or the pseudogene TRBV3-2) and TRBJ1-6; 9 bases are shared with TRBD1. J was trimmed by 9 bases and V by 5 bases; bases with no gene match: 8. The CDR3 has 15 residues. Germline values: CDR1 LGHDT, CDR2 YNNKEL (reference sequence). The CDR3, as DNA: TGTGCCAGCAGCTTCGGAGGGACAGGGACTTCACCCCTCCACTTT. This gives the protein CASSFGGTGTSPLHF.

As concerns this clone: Other DNA sequences in this sample translate to the same CDR3. This chain uses TRBV7-9 with TRBJ1-1; D uncertain. CDR1 and CDR2 (germline): SEHNR, FQNEAQ (reference sequence). With 3 bases removed from V and 2 bases from J, the gap between germline ends came to 7 bases. The CDR3 runs 13 residues. This chain's CDR3 is CASSFPGNTEAFF. The CDR3 DNA follows: TGTGCCAGCAGCTTCCCCGGCAACACTGAAGCTTTCTTT. Filled out from reference TRBV7-9 and TRBJ1-1, the complete variable domain reads DTGVSQNPRHKITKRGQNVTFRCDPISEHNRLYWYRQTLGQGPEFLTYFQNEAQLEKSRLLSDRFSAERPKGSFSTLEIQRTEQGDSAMYLCASSFPGNTEAFFGQGTRLTVV.

This chain joins TRBV9 and TRBJ2-2; no clear D. Germline CDR1 SGDLS, CDR2 YYNGEE. The CDR3 spans 14 residues. V shed 0 bases and J shed 1 base, with 4 bases lying between them. This CDR3 reads CASSVGQNTGELFF. CDR3 nucleotide sequence: TGTGCCAGCAGCGTAGGACAGAACACCGGGGAGCTGTTTTTT.

This rearrangement joins TRBV3-1 (or the pseudogene TRBV3-2) to TRBJ2-3; perhaps TRBD1 as D (6 bases). From germline, CDR1 is LGHDT and CDR2 YNNKEL (reference sequence). The V end was cut by 4 bases, the J end by 2 bases, with 16 bases between. The CDR3 loop spans 16 amino acids. This CDR3 reads CASSLRDTYLTDTQYF. The CDR3 coding sequence is TGTGCCAGCAGCCTCCGGGACACCTACCTCACAGATACGCAGTATTTT.

The chain carries TRBV5-5 and TRBJ2-7; D unresolved. The CDR3 contains 16 residues. Per the germline V gene, CDR1 is SGHKS and CDR2 is YYEKEE (reference sequence). Deletions cut 4 bases from V and 3 bases from J, with 20 bases between. The CDR3 spells CASSPSPPPDLYEQYF. The CDR3 nucleotides read TGTGCCAGCAGCCCTTCGCCGCCTCCCGACCTCTACGAGCAGTACTTC.

This chain connects TRBV27 to TRBJ1-2, with a possible D match to TRBD1 (5 bases). CDR1 is MNHEY and CDR2 is SMNVEV in the germline V gene (reference sequence). The V end was cut by 3 bases, the J end by 4 bases, with 12 bases between. This CDR3 comprises 14 residues. CDR3 protein: CASSFARQGYGYTF. CDR3 nucleotide sequence: TGTGCCAGCAGTTTCGCCAGGCAGGGCTATGGCTACACCTTC.

J is TRBJ1-1 and V is TRBV6-5; perhaps TRBD1 as D (5 bases). The CDR3 spans 11 residues. V was shortened by 1 base and J by 8 bases, with 5 bases between the two germline ends. Germline assignment: CDR1 MNHEY and CDR2 SVGAGI. The CDR3 coding sequence is TGTGCCAGCAGTTACTGGGGGGAAGCTTTCTTT. It is translated as CASSYWGEAFF.

This chain joins TRBV28 and TRBJ2-1, with D possibly being TRBD2 (7 bases). The CDR3 loop spans 14 amino acids. From germline, CDR1 is MDHEN and CDR2 SYDVKM. V was pared by 7 bases and J by 7 bases, with 17 bases between. The chain's CDR3 is CASIEGGRGNEQFF. The CDR3, as DNA: TGTGCCAGCATTGAGGGGGGGCGCGGGAATGAGCAGTTCTTC.

The V call is TRBV7-3, the J call TRBJ2-3; 13 nucleotides match TRBD2. Trimming took 4 bases from V and 11 from J; bases not matched to a gene: 3. CDR1 SGHTA and CDR2 FQGTGA come from the germline V gene. The CDR3 extends over 13 amino acids. The CDR3 loop is CASSSRLAGGQYF. The CDR3 coding sequence is TGTGCCAGCAGCTCTCGACTAGCGGGGGGGCAGTATTTT.

V and J are TRBV9 and TRBJ1-2; 8 positions agree with TRBD1. Trimming removed 0 bases from V and 6 bases from J; junction bases left unmatched: 16. The germline V gene encodes CDR1 SGDLS and CDR2 YYNGEE. The CDR3 extends over 18 amino acids. The CDR3 DNA reads as TGTGCCAGCAGCGTAGCGGTGGGGGAGCAGGGGGCAGCTAATGGCTACACCTTC. Amino acids: CASSVAVGEQGAANGYTF.

This clone showed up just once. In DNA, the CDR3 is TGTGCCAGCAGCCCTCGGGGGGATCTCTATAATTCACCCCTCCACTTT. Translated, it gives CASSPRGDLYNSPLHF. The chain uses TRBV3-1 (or the pseudogene TRBV3-2) and TRBJ1-6; weak D call: TRBD1 (5 bases). The CDR3 runs to 16 residues. CDR1 and CDR2 (germline): LGHDT, YNNKEL (reference sequence). Trimming removed 4 bases at V and 3 bases at J, with 13 bases between.

This chain uses TRBV7-9 with TRBJ2-2; D remains unclear. Germline CDR1 and CDR2: SEHNR and FQNEAQ (reference sequence). V was clipped by 3 bases and J by 0 bases, with 11 bases between them. The CDR3 consists of 16 residues. This CDR3 reads CASSFRAGANTGELFF. The CDR3 nucleotides read TGTGCCAGCAGCTTTCGGGCAGGCGCGAACACCGGGGAGCTGTTTTTT.

This chain links TRBV7-9 with TRBJ1-1; D possibly corresponds to TRBD1 (5 bases). Germline V gene lookup returns CDR1 SEHNR and CDR2 FQNEAQ (reference sequence). The germline V and J ends were trimmed by 5 bases and 1 base, with 14 bases remaining between them. The CDR3 is 15 amino acids. As DNA, the CDR3 is TGTGCCAGCAGCCCTGCCTTTGGGACGAACACTGAAGCTTTCTTT. It yields the protein CASSPAFGTNTEAFF.

This clone has a handful of counts. The chain joins TRBV12-3 or TRBV12-4 to TRBJ2-2; perhaps D is TRBD1 or TRBD2 (5 bases each). This CDR3 is built from 13 residues. Trimming took 5 bases from V and 13 from J, leaving 17 bases between them. CDR3 sequence: CASSRGTYYGLFF. The DNA of the CDR3 is TGTGCCAGCAGTCGAGGGACCTATTATGGGCTGTTTTTT.

This clone was counted a single time. The rearrangement joins TRBV7-3 to TRBJ2-1, with TRBD2 matching over 7 bases. This CDR3 has 13 residues. Trimming cost V 3 bases and J 5 bases; bases outside gene matches: 1. The germline gives CDR1 SGHTA, CDR2 FQGTGA. The CDR3 DNA reads as TGTGCCAGCAGCTTCGGACTAGACAATGAGCAGTTCTTC. Its translation: CASSFGLDNEQFF.

The chain employs TRBV5-1 and TRBJ2-7, with D possibly TRBD1 on 5 matching bases. This CDR3 is 12 amino acids long. V lost 0 bases to trimming and J lost 7 bases, with 8 bases between them. From germline, CDR1 is SGHRS and CDR2 YFSETQ. The CDR3 is CASSLVRGEQYF. CDR3 nucleotides: TGCGCCAGCAGCTTGGTAAGGGGAGAGCAGTACTTC.

The chain combines TRBV20-1 with TRBJ1-1; 10 nucleotides align to TRBD1. This CDR3 is built from 15 residues. The V and J ends lost 3 bases and 3 bases, in that order; junction bases with no gene match: 7. Germline loops: CDR1 DFQATT, CDR2 SNEGSKA (reference sequence). CDR3 nucleotides: TGCAGTGCTAGTGGGACAGGGGCCAGAGACACTGAAGCTTTCTTT. Amino acid sequence: CSASGTGARDTEAFF.

The chain links TRBV21-1 to TRBJ2-1; the listed D gene, TRBD2, was not tested against the DNA. TRBV21-1 is listed as a pseudogene. This CDR3 comprises 15 residues. DNA of the CDR3: TGTGCCAGCAGGTCTAGCGGGAGAAGGTACAATGAGCAGTTCTTC. Its translation: CASRSSGRRYNEQFF.

V gene TRBV4-2 combines with J gene TRBJ2-7; D gene uncertain. Looked up from germline, CDR1 is LGHNA and CDR2 is YNFKEQ. Trimming removed 3 bases at V and 1 base at J, with 4 bases between. This CDR3 spans 12 amino acids. CDR3 in amino acids: CASSQASYEQYF. Here the CDR3 DNA reads TGTGCCAGCAGCCAGGCTTCCTACGAGCAGTACTTC.

The table lists this clone with a count of one. Compared with germline, one end of the junction differs, possibly owing to a read error. The chain recombines TRBV3-1 (or the pseudogene TRBV3-2) with TRBJ2-7; D possibly corresponds to TRBD2 (5 bases). This CDR3 has 14 residues. The V gene's germline CDR1 is LGHDT and CDR2 YNNKEL (reference sequence). The DNA of the CDR3 is TGTGCCAGCAGTCAAGAGGGCCTCCATTACGAGCAGTACTTC. Protein product: CASSQEGLHYEQYF.

The rearrangement joins TRBV5-1 to TRBJ2-1, with 7 bases fitting TRBD1. The CDR3 extends over 15 amino acids. The V gene's germline CDR1 is SGHRS and CDR2 YFSETQ. With V trimmed by 0 bases and J by 8 bases, 8 bases remained unmatched. As DNA, the CDR3 is TGCGCCAGCAGCTTGGTGTCGACAGGGATGGATGAGCAGTTCTTC. Its translation: CASSLVSTGMDEQFF.

The rearrangement joins TRBV5-1 to TRBJ2-5; a weak D match, TRBD1 (6 bases). This CDR3 is built from 14 residues. Germline loops: CDR1 SGHRS, CDR2 YFSETQ. Deletions cut 3 bases from V and 4 bases from J, with 13 bases between. CDR3 region: CASSSRGRGETQYF. As DNA, the CDR3 is TGCGCCAGCAGCTCCAGGGGAAGGGGAGAGACCCAGTACTTC.